Listed here are 32 T cell receptor beta chains from one sample, sequenced in a study of T cells in tuberculosis. Repertoires were generated with immunoSEQ multiplex PCR, while TCRdb's copy carries only in-frame clones and drops some. The sample lists 80,000 to 100,000 clones; under 95% were seen once. Cells were sorted from thawed PBMC rested overnight and stained with GMM-loaded CD1B tetramer, viability dye and anti-CD3. CD1B tetramers were loaded with Rhodococcus equi-derived C32 glucose monomycolate. The sequenced sample was CD1b-GMM tetramer-negative cells sorted from PBMCs. The source is an adult woman with latent tuberculosis.

DNA for the CDR3: TGTGCCAGCAGTGGGGGGACAGGGATGGGAGAAAAACTGTTTTTT. This sequence encodes CASSGGTGMGEKLFF. The rearrangement uses TRBV2 and TRBJ1-4, with 9 bases fitting TRBD1. The V and J ends lost 4 bases and 8 bases, in that order; junction bases with no gene match: 8. The germline V gene has CDR1 SNHLY and CDR2 FYNNEI. The CDR3 loop spans 15 amino acids.

This clone was found once. This chain connects TRBV29-1 to TRBJ2-3; the D gene is possibly TRBD2 (6 bases). Germline V gene data show CDR1 as SQVTM and CDR2 as ANQGSEA. The CDR3 is 13 amino acids. Trimming removed 6 bases from V and 2 bases from J, with 12 bases in between. The CDR3 region is CSVSRDSTDTQYF. The CDR3, as DNA: TGCAGCGTCAGCAGGGACTCCACAGATACGCAGTATTTT.

The chain couples TRBV15 to TRBJ1-5; D is possibly TRBD1 (5 bases). Trimming pared 9 bases from V and 0 bases from J, leaving 9 bases between. Germline V gene sequence: CDR1 LNHNV, CDR2 YYDKDF (reference sequence). This CDR3 has 13 amino acids. Here the CDR3 reads CATTDYSNQPQHF. The CDR3 bases are TGTGCCACGACAGATTATAGCAATCAGCCCCAGCATTTT.

The V gene is TRBV19, the J gene TRBJ2-1; TRBD2 agrees at 9 bases. Germline V gene sequence: CDR1 LNHDA, CDR2 SQIVND (reference sequence). The ends lost 7 bases at V and 8 bases at J; junction bases unmatched: 18. The CDR3 runs 17 residues. The CDR3 reads CASTLRAGGQIPDEQFF. The CDR3 DNA reads as TGTGCCAGTACCCTAAGGGCGGGGGGGCAAATCCCGGATGAGCAGTTCTTC.

The V call is TRBV15, the J call TRBJ1-2; D ambiguous. Germline values: CDR1 LNHNV, CDR2 YYDKDF (reference sequence). V was shortened by 0 bases and J by 8 bases, with 16 bases between the two germline ends. The CDR3 contains 15 residues. Here the CDR3 reads CATSRESRVIGGYTF. In nucleotides, the CDR3 is TGTGCCACCAGCAGAGAAAGCCGGGTGATAGGAGGCTACACCTTC.

The rearrangement links TRBV15 to TRBJ2-2; no clear D gene. V lost 0 bases and J 5 bases, leaving 7 bases between the germline ends. There are 14 residues in the CDR3. Looked up from germline, CDR1 is LNHNV and CDR2 is YYDKDF (reference sequence). CDR3 in DNA: TGTGCCACCAGCAGAGATCGGAGTACCGGGGAGCTGTTTTTT. It is translated as CATSRDRSTGELFF.

The gene calls are TRBV10-1 and TRBJ2-7; perhaps TRBD2 as D (6 bases). The CDR3 spans 14 residues. Trimming stripped 0 bases from V and 3 bases from J, with 9 bases between. Germline V gives CDR1 WNHNN, CDR2 SYGVQD (reference sequence). CDR3 DNA: TGCGCCAGCAGTGAGTCGGTGGAGGGCTACGAGCAGTACTTC. Translating it yields CASSESVEGYEQYF.

V gene TRBV6-1 combines with J gene TRBJ2-1; D is undetermined. V lost 6 bases, J lost 4 bases, and 7 bases lay in between. Germline V gene sequence: CDR1 MNHNS, CDR2 SASEGT. The CDR3 spans 12 residues. The CDR3 region has the DNA TGTGCCAGCAGAAAATATTACAATGAGCAGTTCTTC. Amino acids: CASRKYYNEQFF.

V is TRBV6-5 and J is TRBJ2-2; no reliable D call. This CDR3 has 12 amino acids. Germline assignment: CDR1 MNHEY and CDR2 SVGAGI. The V gene lost 6 bases and the J gene lost 1 base, with 3 bases spanning the gap. For the CDR3, the DNA is TGTGCCAGCAGCTGGAACACCGGGGAGCTGTTTTTT. This translates into CASSWNTGELFF.

This chain joins TRBV27 and TRBJ1-2; 8 bases line up with TRBD1. The germline gives CDR1 MNHEY, CDR2 SMNVEV (reference sequence). J was trimmed by 2 bases and V by 5 bases; bases with no gene match: 7. The CDR3 spans 15 residues. The CDR3 sequence: CASSRTGFLNYGYTF. DNA for the CDR3: TGTGCCAGCAGTCGGACAGGGTTTCTCAACTATGGCTACACCTTC.

The V and J genes are TRBV7-3 and TRBJ2-3; a weak D match, TRBD1 (6 bases). Trimming removed 5 bases at V and 5 bases at J, with 17 bases between. Germline CDR1 is SGHTA and CDR2 is FQGTGA. The CDR3 covers 15 residues. The CDR3 protein is CASSHGGGRGDTQYF. CDR3 coding DNA: TGTGCCAGCAGCCATGGCGGCGGCAGGGGAGATACGCAGTATTTT.

This clone was detected once. The CDR3 DNA follows: TGTGGTGGAGGGCAGGGTGGTAGCAATCAGCCCCAGCATTTT. Residues: CGGGQGGSNQPQHF. The chain combines TRBV30 with TRBJ1-5, with D perhaps matching TRBD1 (5 bases). Germline loops: CDR1 GTSNPN, CDR2 SVGIG (reference sequence). CDR3 size: 14 residues.

The CDR3 reads CATSRETGGLNTIYF. The CDR3 bases are TGTGCCACCAGCAGAGAGACAGGGGGCCTAAACACCATATATTTT. The chain links TRBV15 to TRBJ1-3, with 10 bases matching TRBD1. V was clipped by 0 bases and J by 6 bases; unmatched bases: 2. The CDR3 loop spans 15 amino acids. CDR1 and CDR2 from the germline V gene are LNHNV and YYDKDF (reference sequence).

The chain recombines TRBV28 with TRBJ1-5, with a tentative D call TRBD1 (6 bases). This CDR3 contains 15 residues. Trimming took 2 bases from V and 4 from J, leaving 12 bases between them. Germline CDR1 MDHEN, CDR2 SYDVKM. This CDR3 is CASSLRGTANQPQHF. CDR3 in DNA: TGTGCCAGCAGTTTAAGGGGGACCGCGAATCAGCCCCAGCATTTT.

The rearrangement uses TRBV7-9 and TRBJ1-5; TRBD1 might be the D (5 bases). In germline, CDR1 is SEHNR, CDR2 FQNEAQ (reference sequence). V gave up 4 bases and J gave up 0 bases, with 10 bases separating them. The CDR3 covers 15 residues. CDR3 in amino acids: CASSSDTHSNQPQHF. CDR3 coding DNA: TGTGCCAGCAGCTCGGACACACATAGCAATCAGCCCCAGCATTTT.

The rearrangement links TRBV5-1 to TRBJ2-7; unclear D gene. The length of the CDR3 is 14 residues. V was cut by 0 bases and J by 1 base, with 8 bases left in between. Germline lookup yields CDR1 SGHRS and CDR2 YFSETQ. The CDR3 is CASSLGPGSYEQYV. As DNA, the CDR3 is TGCGCCAGCAGCTTGGGTCCCGGGTCCTACGAGCAGTACGTC.

The chain couples TRBV19 to TRBJ1-1; 9 bases are a match to TRBD1. This CDR3 is 15 amino acids long. V lost 4 bases and J lost 6; bases outside the gene matches: 9. Germline V gene sequence: CDR1 LNHDA, CDR2 SQIVND (reference sequence). The CDR3 sequence: CASSTWTGEVPEAFF. In DNA form, the CDR3 reads TGTGCCAGTAGTACCTGGACAGGGGAGGTCCCTGAAGCTTTCTTT. The variable domain in full, with the rest retrieved from reference TRBV19 and TRBJ1-1, is DGGITQSPKYLFRKEGQNVTLSCEQNLNHDAMYWYRQDPGQGLRLIYYSQIVNDFQKGDIAEGYSVSREKKESFPLTVTSAQKNPTAFYLCASSTWTGEVPEAFFGQGTRLTVV.

V and J are TRBV6-4 and TRBJ2-7; D might be TRBD1 (5 bases). V gave up 7 bases and J gave up 5 bases, with 12 bases separating them. The CDR3 totals 12 residues. CDR1 MRHNA and CDR2 SNTAGT come from the germline V gene. The CDR3 DNA reads as TGTGCCAGCAAGAACAGGTCCCACGAGCAGTACTTC. Translated, it gives CASKNRSHEQYF.

The chain recombines TRBV9 with TRBJ2-2, with TRBD2 identical over 7 bases. The CDR3 length is 13 residues. The germline gives CDR1 SGDLS, CDR2 YYNGEE. The trim removed 5 bases at V and 6 bases at J, leaving 4 bases unmatched. The CDR3 DNA is TGTGCCAGCAGGCCCCGGGGGGCCGGGGAGCTGTTTTTT. This sequence encodes CASRPRGAGELFF.

The chain carries TRBV10-2 and TRBJ1-1; no definite D call. The V gene lost 4 bases and the J gene lost 5 bases, with 14 bases spanning the gap. This CDR3 spans 14 amino acids. Looked up from germline, CDR1 is WSHSY and CDR2 is SAAADI. The CDR3 protein is CASSGRAGWTEAFF. CDR3 in DNA: TGCGCCAGCAGTGGGCGGGCAGGCTGGACTGAAGCTTTCTTT.

The rearrangement joins TRBV5-1 to TRBJ1-5; 8 nucleotides match TRBD1. The germline V gene encodes CDR1 SGHRS and CDR2 YFSETQ. J lost 4 bases, V lost 4 bases, and 7 bases had no gene match. The CDR3 consists of 15 residues. The CDR3 bases are TGCGCCAGCAGCCCCGGGACAGGATTAAATCAGCCCCAGCATTTT. This sequence encodes CASSPGTGLNQPQHF. The whole variable domain, filled in from reference TRBV5-1 and TRBJ1-5, reads KAGVTQTPRYLIKTRGQQVTLSCSPISGHRSVSWYQQTPGQGLQFLFEYFSETQRNKGNFPGRFSGRQFSNSRSEMNVSTLELGDSALYLCASSPGTGLNQPQHFGDGTRLSIL.

The chain couples TRBV7-2 to TRBJ1-3; a possible D gene is TRBD1 (6 bases). This CDR3 is 16 amino acids long. Per germline, CDR1 SGHTA and CDR2 FQGNSA. V was shortened by 6 bases and J by 0 bases, with 15 bases between the two germline ends. The CDR3 nucleotides read TGTGCCAGCAGTCCCGACAGGCCTTACTCTGGAAACACCATATATTTT. As protein: CASSPDRPYSGNTIYF.

The chain uses TRBV7-2 and TRBJ2-3; 9 nucleotides match TRBD1. Germline V gives CDR1 SGHTA, CDR2 FQGNSA. The J segment lost 2 bases and the V segment lost 2 bases, leaving 5 bases of the junction unmatched. The CDR3 is 16 amino acids. The CDR3 loop is CASSLIGTGTTDTQYF. CDR3 nucleotide sequence: TGTGCCAGCAGCTTAATCGGGACAGGGACCACAGATACGCAGTATTTT. Supplemented by reference TRBV7-2 and TRBJ2-3, the full variable domain reads GAGVSQSPSNKVTEKGKDVELRCDPISGHTALYWYRQSLGQGLEFLIYFQGNSAPDKSGLPSDRFSAERTGGSVSTLTIQRTQQEDSAVYLCASSLIGTGTTDTQYFGPGTRLTVL.

J is TRBJ1-6 and V is TRBV13, with TRBD1 matching over 8 bases. With V trimmed by 7 bases and J by 6 bases, 11 bases remained unmatched. CDR3 length: 16 amino acids. The germline V gene encodes CDR1 PRHDT and CDR2 FYEKMQ (reference sequence). CDR3 DNA: TGTGCCAGCAAAGCTTTAGGTACAGGGGGTAATTCACCCCTCCACTTT. Its protein is CASKALGTGGNSPLHF.

V usage is TRBV7-2 and J usage is TRBJ1-6; no definite D call. V was pared by 0 bases and J by 2 bases, with 8 bases between. The CDR3 loop spans 16 amino acids. Germline CDR1 is SGHTA and CDR2 is FQGNSA. This chain's CDR3 is CASSLARGTYNSPLHF. CDR3 bases: TGTGCCAGCAGCTTAGCTCGGGGAACCTATAATTCACCCCTCCACTTT.

J is TRBJ2-2 and V is TRBV6-5, with D possibly matching TRBD1 (5 bases). The germline V gene has CDR1 MNHEY and CDR2 SVGAGI. The CDR3 has 13 residues. Trimming removed 8 bases at V and 4 bases at J, with 11 bases between. CDR3 nucleotide sequence: TGTGCCAGCCGAGTGGGGCCCACCGGGGAGCTGTTTTTT. This sequence encodes CASRVGPTGELFF.

CDR3: CASSLGTGAQPQHF. CDR3 nucleotides: TGTGCCAGCAGTTTGGGGACAGGGGCTCAGCCCCAGCATTTT. The chain combines TRBV28 with TRBJ1-5; 10 nucleotides match TRBD1. The V gene's germline CDR1 is MDHEN and CDR2 SYDVKM. V gave up 3 bases and J gave up 6 bases; unmatched junction bases: 2. The CDR3 covers 14 residues.

This rearrangement joins TRBV6-5 to TRBJ2-5; D gene unclear. V was cut by 2 bases and J by 1 base, with 8 bases left in between. The germline gives CDR1 MNHEY, CDR2 SVGAGI. CDR3 size: 14 residues. The chain's CDR3 is CASSYVGSQETQYF. The CDR3 nucleotides read TGTGCCAGCAGTTACGTGGGCAGCCAAGAGACCCAGTACTTC.

The chain couples TRBV5-1 to TRBJ1-5, with 8 nucleotides matching TRBD1. Looked up from germline, CDR1 is SGHRS and CDR2 is YFSETQ. CDR3 length: 16 amino acids. V lost 3 bases and J lost 0; bases outside the gene matches: 5. CDR3 sequence: CASSWGTGDSNQPQHF. The CDR3, as DNA: TGCGCCAGCAGCTGGGGGACAGGTGATAGCAATCAGCCCCAGCATTTT.

The chain couples TRBV4-3 to TRBJ1-1, with 9 nucleotides matching TRBD1. This CDR3 spans 16 amino acids. The germline V gene encodes CDR1 LGHNA and CDR2 YSLEER. V trimming: 1 base; J trimming: 5 bases; junction bases outside the gene matches: 8. CDR3 in amino acids: CASSQGVMGQGTEAFF. The DNA for the CDR3 is TGCGCCAGCAGCCAAGGGGTCATGGGACAGGGTACTGAAGCTTTCTTT.

This sequence joins TRBV7-9 and TRBJ2-1; 11 bases are a match to TRBD2. Looked up from germline, CDR1 is SEHNR and CDR2 is FQNEAQ (reference sequence). This CDR3 has 14 amino acids. V was pared by 7 bases and J by 7 bases, with 6 bases of the junction left unmatched. The CDR3: CASTISGGANEQFF. The CDR3 DNA is TGTGCCAGCACAATTAGCGGGGGGGCGAATGAGCAGTTCTTC.

This chain uses TRBV25-1 with TRBJ1-2; a possible D gene is TRBD1 (5 bases). The CDR3 runs 13 residues. V lost 6 bases to trimming and J lost 5 bases, with 13 bases between them. The V gene's germline CDR1 is MGHDK and CDR2 SYGVNS. The CDR3 DNA sequence: TGTGCCAGCAGCCCCCAGGGAGGATATGGCTACACCTTC. This codes for CASSPQGGYGYTF.